This T cell receptor beta chain was recorded in a study of cytomegalovirus exposure and HLA in healthy donors. The donors were members of the validation cohort, which comprised around 110 subjects and was separate from the first cohort of around 700 subjects. Produced via immunoSEQ multiplex PCR; TCRdb's table is partial and in-frame only. The sample contains about 160,000 clones, less than 90% of which appear only once. The CDR3 contains 17 residues. Deletions cut 4 bases from V and 2 bases from J, with 20 bases between. Germline assignment: CDR1 SGHTA and CDR2 FQGNSA. The J gene is TRBJ2-5, the V gene TRBV7-2; possible D gene TRBD2, 6 bases. Sequenced: PBMCs. The source of this sequence is a woman between 18 and 29 years old in good health and CMV-seronegative. In DNA, the CDR3 is TGTGCCAGCAGCTCCCCCCGAGGGCGGGGACCTCAAGAGACCCAGTACTTC. This encodes CASSSPRGRGPQETQYF.